A single sample gave rise to the 23 T cell receptor beta chains below, sequenced in a study of blood T cell repertoires in COVID-19. Clones were read by immunoSEQ multiplex PCR, and TCRdb kept only the in-frame ones, dropping some. The table lists over 200,000 clones, about 88% of them singletons. The sequencing input was peripheral blood. The receptors originated from a woman in her sixties with acute or convalescent COVID-19.

This clone was detected a few times. The chain uses TRBV18 and TRBJ1-1; 9 positions agree with TRBD1. CDR3 length: 15 amino acids. V gave up 5 bases and J gave up 4 bases; unmatched junction bases: 8. Germline CDR1 KGHSH, CDR2 LQKENI. The CDR3 DNA sequence: TGTGCCAGCTCAGATATGACAGGGGGAATCACTGAAGCTTTCTTT. It encodes CASSDMTGGITEAFF. Full variable domain (missing parts from reference TRBV18 and TRBJ1-1): NAGVMQNPRHLVRRRGQEARLRCSPMKGHSHVYWYRQLPEEGLKFMVYLQKENIIDESGMPKERFSAEFPKEGPSILRIQQVVRGDSAAYFCASSDMTGGITEAFFGQGTRLTVV.

This chain connects TRBV3-1 (or the pseudogene TRBV3-2) to TRBJ1-3; a possible D gene is TRBD1 (6 bases). V dropped 4 bases and J dropped 0 bases, with 19 bases sitting between them. The germline V gene encodes CDR1 LGHDT and CDR2 YNNKEL (reference sequence). CDR3 size: 18 residues. The CDR3 loop reads CASSPPRRTVDSGNTIYF. In nucleotides, the CDR3 is TGTGCCAGCAGCCCACCAAGGAGGACAGTCGACTCTGGAAACACCATATATTTT.

The chain couples TRBV6-6 to TRBJ1-5; TRBD1 matches at 7 bases. CDR3 size: 15 residues. Per the germline V gene, CDR1 is MNHNY and CDR2 is SVGAGI (reference sequence). With 10 bases clipped from V and 2 bases from J, the junction kept 11 bases outside the gene matches. In DNA, the CDR3 is TGTGCCACCTACGGCAGGGGGAATCGCAATCAGCCCCAGCATTTT. It is translated as CATYGRGNRNQPQHF.

This clone appeared a single time. V is TRBV18 and J is TRBJ1-4; possible D gene TRBD1, 5 bases. Trimming took off 8 bases at V and 5 bases at J, with 15 bases between the two ends. The germline CDR1 and CDR2 sequences are KGHSH and LQKENI. The CDR3 has 14 amino acids. Here the CDR3 reads CASTWGGPNEKLFF. CDR3 in DNA: TGTGCCAGCACTTGGGGGGGACCCAATGAAAAACTGTTTTTT. The whole variable domain, filled in from reference TRBV18 and TRBJ1-4, reads NAGVMQNPRHLVRRRGQEARLRCSPMKGHSHVYWYRQLPEEGLKFMVYLQKENIIDESGMPKERFSAEFPKEGPSILRIQQVVRGDSAAYFCASTWGGPNEKLFFGSGTQLSVL.

The chain uses TRBV6-4 and TRBJ1-3; D might be TRBD1 (6 bases). This CDR3 is built from 13 residues. Germline-derived CDR1 and CDR2 are MRHNA and SNTAGT. V was trimmed by 3 bases and J by 11 bases, leaving 14 bases between them. The CDR3 DNA reads as TGTGCCAGCAGTGATCAGAGAGGGGGACCCATATATTTT. This encodes CASSDQRGGPIYF.

The chain combines TRBV10-1 with TRBJ2-6, with D perhaps matching TRBD1 (6 bases). The CDR3 covers 17 residues. The germline V gene encodes CDR1 WNHNN and CDR2 SYGVQD (reference sequence). Trimming pared 8 bases from V and 2 bases from J, leaving 19 bases between. The CDR3 reads CASSGGFSGAGANVLTF. For the CDR3, the DNA is TGCGCCAGCTCAGGAGGATTTTCAGGGGCTGGGGCCAACGTCCTGACTTTC.

The V call is TRBV7-8, the J call TRBJ2-7; tentative D call: TRBD2 (7 bases). In germline, CDR1 is SGHVS, CDR2 FQNEAQ. The CDR3 covers 15 residues. V lost 1 base to trimming and J lost 2 bases, with 12 bases between them. The CDR3 nucleotides read TGTGCCAGCAGCTTAGGGGGGGGCCCCACCTACGAGCAGTACTTC. Translated: CASSLGGGPTYEQYF. Full variable domain (rest looked up from reference TRBV7-8 and TRBJ2-7): GAGVSQSPRYKVAKRGQDVALRCDPISGHVSLFWYQQALGQGPEFLTYFQNEAQLDKSGLPSDRFFAERPEGSVSTLKIQRTQQEDSAVYLCASSLGGGPTYEQYFGPGTRLTVT.

The V call is TRBV5-1, the J call TRBJ2-2; 10 bases line up with TRBD2. Germline assignment: CDR1 SGHRS and CDR2 YFSETQ. Trimming took 5 bases from V and 6 from J; bases not matched to a gene: 7. This CDR3 is built from 15 residues. The CDR3 loop is CASSTPSGSSGELFF. DNA of the CDR3: TGCGCCAGCAGTACCCCTAGCGGGAGCTCCGGGGAGCTGTTTTTT.

The chain carries TRBV7-9 and TRBJ1-6; the match to TRBD1 covers 7 bases. Germline V gives CDR1 SEHNR, CDR2 FQNEAQ (reference sequence). This CDR3 spans 16 amino acids. The trim removed 1 base at V and 7 bases at J, leaving 7 bases unmatched. The CDR3 protein is CASSLDSTGVNSPLHF. CDR3 in DNA: TGTGCCAGCAGCTTAGATAGCACAGGGGTAAATTCACCCCTCCACTTT. The variable domain in full, with the rest retrieved from reference TRBV7-9 and TRBJ1-6, is DTGVSQNPRHKITKRGQNVTFRCDPISEHNRLYWYRQTLGQGPEFLTYFQNEAQLEKSRLLSDRFSAERPKGSFSTLEIQRTEQGDSAMYLCASSLDSTGVNSPLHFGNGTRLTVT.

The chain has TRBV13 and TRBJ1-4; perhaps TRBD1 as D (5 bases). Trimming removed 3 bases from V and 8 bases from J, with 13 bases in between. Germline V CDR1 and CDR2: PRHDT, FYEKMQ (reference sequence). This CDR3 has 14 amino acids. This CDR3 reads CASSFRQGGEKLFF. CDR3 bases: TGTGCCAGCAGCTTTCGGCAGGGCGGCGAAAAACTGTTTTTT.

This chain joins TRBV18 and TRBJ2-2, with D possibly TRBD1 on 5 matching bases. CDR1 is KGHSH, CDR2 LQKENI, per germline. The CDR3 spans 14 residues. V lost 10 bases and J lost 0, with 12 bases in between. CDR3 in amino acids: CATSQGSNTGELFF. The CDR3, as DNA: TGTGCCACCAGCCAGGGTTCGAACACCGGGGAGCTGTTTTTT.

This chain links TRBV5-1 with TRBJ1-3; the D gene is possibly TRBD1 (5 bases). The CDR3 is 15 residues long. Germline-derived CDR1 and CDR2 are SGHRS and YFSETQ. Trimming pared 5 bases from V and 0 bases from J, leaving 12 bases between. CDR3 coding DNA: TGCGCCAGCAGACCCGACAGCATCTCTGGAAACACCATATATTTT. Amino acids: CASRPDSISGNTIYF.

CDR3 in DNA: TGTGCCAGCAGCTTAGGAGGTAACTATGGCTACACCTTC. It is translated as CASSLGGNYGYTF. The rearrangement links TRBV7-9 to TRBJ1-2; no firm D call. Trimming took 1 base from V and 1 from J, leaving 4 bases between them. This CDR3 is 13 amino acids long. Germline CDR1 is SEHNR and CDR2 is FQNEAQ (reference sequence).

The gene calls are TRBV20-1 and TRBJ2-1; 9 positions match TRBD2. V dropped 3 bases and J dropped 5; count of bases not matched to a gene: 8. Germline CDR1 DFQATT, CDR2 SNEGSKA (reference sequence). The length of the CDR3 is 15 residues. For the CDR3, the DNA is TGCAGTGCTAGTAAGGCGGGAGGGCCGAACAATGAGCAGTTCTTC. The encoded protein is CSASKAGGPNNEQFF.

The chain joins TRBV3-1 (or the pseudogene TRBV3-2) to TRBJ1-1; D perhaps matches TRBD1 (5 bases). This CDR3 comprises 15 residues. Trimming cost V 4 bases and J 0 bases, with 12 bases left between them. Germline CDR1 and CDR2: LGHDT and YNNKEL (reference sequence). The CDR3 DNA reads TGTGCCAGCAGCCCACCCCGACAGATGAACACTGAAGCTTTCTTT. It encodes CASSPPRQMNTEAFF.

CDR3 sequence: CALTGTNYGYTF. CDR3 DNA sequence: TGTGCCTTGACAGGGACTAACTATGGCTACACCTTC. J is TRBJ1-2 and V is TRBV30, with TRBD1 matching over 7 bases. V was pared by 7 bases and J by 0 bases, with 2 bases of the junction left unmatched. This CDR3 comprises 12 residues. The germline V gene encodes CDR1 GTSNPN and CDR2 SVGIG (reference sequence).

About this clone: Other DNA sequences in the sample encode the same CDR3. V gene TRBV11-2 combines with J gene TRBJ1-1, with TRBD1 as a possible D gene (5 bases). The germline V gene encodes CDR1 SGHAT and CDR2 FQNNGV. This CDR3 has 13 amino acids. V gave up 0 bases and J gave up 5 bases, with 7 bases separating them. The CDR3 nucleotides are TGTGCCAGCAGCTTAGATCGGGGGACTGAAGCTTTCTTT. Its translation: CASSLDRGTEAFF.

This clone was seen just once. The V and J genes are TRBV27 and TRBJ2-1; 9 nucleotides align to TRBD1. This CDR3 is 16 amino acids long. V was pared by 6 bases and J by 4 bases, with 10 bases of the junction left unmatched. Germline lookup yields CDR1 MNHEY and CDR2 SMNVEV (reference sequence). CDR3 coding DNA: TGTGCCAGCAGCGCCTGGGGACAGGGAAGGTACAATGAGCAGTTCTTC. It encodes CASSAWGQGRYNEQFF.

This clone was observed a single time. The chain recombines TRBV5-5 with TRBJ1-5; 11 bases fit TRBD1. With V trimmed by 4 bases and J by 6 bases, 3 bases remained unmatched. CDR3 length: 14 amino acids. From germline, CDR1 is SGHKS and CDR2 YYEKEE (reference sequence). DNA for the CDR3: TGTGCCAGCAGCGCGGACAGGGGGCTTCAGCCCCAGCATTTT. It encodes CASSADRGLQPQHF.

The genes are TRBV5-5 and TRBJ2-6, with 7 positions matching TRBD1. Germline values: CDR1 SGHKS, CDR2 YYEKEE (reference sequence). This CDR3 region has 18 residues. The V gene end was trimmed by 1 base and the J gene end by 0 bases; junction bases not matched to a gene: 7. The CDR3 protein is CASSLMGQHISGANVLTF. The CDR3 nucleotides read TGTGCCAGCAGCTTGATGGGACAGCATATCTCTGGGGCCAACGTCCTGACTTTC.

The chain couples TRBV6-5 to TRBJ1-2; no firm D call. Germline V CDR1 and CDR2: MNHEY, SVGAGI. This CDR3 has 12 amino acids. V gave up 7 bases and J gave up 3 bases, with 9 bases separating them. Written as DNA, the CDR3 is TGTGCCAGCAAAGGCGGCGACTATGGCTACACCTTC. Translation: CASKGGDYGYTF.

CDR3 loop: CSVEASYEQYF. The DNA of the CDR3 is TGCAGCGTTGAGGCCTCCTACGAGCAGTACTTC. The J gene is TRBJ2-7, the V gene TRBV29-1; no definite D call. With 3 bases removed from V and 0 bases from J, the gap between germline ends came to 3 bases. The CDR3 length is 11 residues. Germline V gene sequence: CDR1 SQVTM, CDR2 ANQGSEA.

This chain joins TRBV7-2 and TRBJ2-4; 11 bases line up with TRBD2. V lost 5 bases and J lost 7; bases outside the gene matches: 10. The CDR3 covers 16 residues. Germline lookup yields CDR1 SGHTA and CDR2 FQGNSA. CDR3 loop: CASSPYSGGVINIQYF. The CDR3 bases are TGTGCCAGCAGCCCCTATAGCGGGGGGGTGATCAACATTCAGTACTTC.